The clone carrying this T cell receptor (beta chain) has just one count. Generated by immunoSEQ multiplex PCR, the TCRdb table keeps only in-frame clones and is missing some. The data show around 250,000 clones, with 80% to 90% seen just once and approximately 2% held by the top ten. This entry comes from a study of blood T cell repertoires in COVID-19. Study details: Some COVID-19 samples were acute and others convalescent; all came from the United States, Italy and Spain. Sources were T cells, B-cell-depleted T cells, or PBMCs; the material itself was cDNA or gDNA.

The cohort comprised adults aged roughly 18 to 90 years residing in about two dozen US areas. Sample: PBMCs or T cells enriched from blood (not recorded which). This TCR came from a woman between 45 and 60 years old who had recovered from COVID-19.

The CDR3 sequence: CAISEVVAGGDTQYF. CDR3 in DNA: TGTGCCATCAGTGAGGTCGTAGCGGGAGGAGATACGCAGTATTTT. This chain joins TRBV10-3 and TRBJ2-3; 10 bases agree with TRBD2. The CDR3 consists of 15 residues. With 2 bases clipped from V and 5 bases from J, the junction kept 4 bases outside the gene matches. CDR1 and CDR2 from the germline V gene are ENHRY and SYGVKD.